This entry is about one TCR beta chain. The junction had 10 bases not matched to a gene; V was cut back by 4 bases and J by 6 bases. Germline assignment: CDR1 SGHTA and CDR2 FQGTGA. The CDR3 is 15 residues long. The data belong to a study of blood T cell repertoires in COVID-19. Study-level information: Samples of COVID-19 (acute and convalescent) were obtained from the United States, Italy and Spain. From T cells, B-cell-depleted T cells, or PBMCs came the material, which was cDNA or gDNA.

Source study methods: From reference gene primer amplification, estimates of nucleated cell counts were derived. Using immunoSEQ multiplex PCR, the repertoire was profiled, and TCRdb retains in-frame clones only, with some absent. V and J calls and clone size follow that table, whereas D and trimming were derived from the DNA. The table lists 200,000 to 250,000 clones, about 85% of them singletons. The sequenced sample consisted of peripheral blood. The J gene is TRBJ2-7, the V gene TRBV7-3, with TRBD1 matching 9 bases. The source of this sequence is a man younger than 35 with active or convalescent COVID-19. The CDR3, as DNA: TGTGCCAGCAGCTCGAGGGCGGGACAGGGTGCCGAGCAGTACTTC. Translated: CASSSRAGQGAEQYF.